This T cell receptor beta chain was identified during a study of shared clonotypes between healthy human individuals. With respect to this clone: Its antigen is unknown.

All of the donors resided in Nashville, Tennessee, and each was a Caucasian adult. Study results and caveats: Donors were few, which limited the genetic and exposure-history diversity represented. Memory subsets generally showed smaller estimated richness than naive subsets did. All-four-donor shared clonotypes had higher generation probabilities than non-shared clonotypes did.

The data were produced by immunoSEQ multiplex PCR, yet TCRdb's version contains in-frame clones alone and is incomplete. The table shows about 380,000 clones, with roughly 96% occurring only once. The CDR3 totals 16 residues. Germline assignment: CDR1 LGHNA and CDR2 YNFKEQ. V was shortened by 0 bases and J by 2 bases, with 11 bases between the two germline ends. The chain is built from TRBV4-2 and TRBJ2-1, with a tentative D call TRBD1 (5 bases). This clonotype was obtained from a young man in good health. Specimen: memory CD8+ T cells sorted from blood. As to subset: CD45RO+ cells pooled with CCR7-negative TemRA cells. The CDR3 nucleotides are TGTGCCAGCAGCCAAGATGGTGGCAGGGCCTACAATGAGCAGTTCTTC. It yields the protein CASSQDGGRAYNEQFF.